A selection of T cell receptor beta chains follows, all from one sample in a study of Graves' ophthalmopathy and Graves' hyperthyroidism. TCRdb reanalysed the multiplex PCR reads using MiXCR and keeps one entry per CDR3 protein. The top ten hold roughly 8.9% of the sample, which has some 160,000 distinct CDR3 sequences, around 39% seen once. Sequencing was performed on peripheral blood. These receptors were obtained from a man younger than 45 with Graves' ophthalmopathy. The CDR3 runs from the conserved cysteine through the conserved F or W. D genes are given only for firm matches. For some rows the clone size is stated as once, few or many, or as a class when expanded; others skip it.

>many|TRBD1|TRBJ1-1|TRBV5-1
TGCGCCAGCAGCTTGGTACAGGGGAGAGATACTGAAGCTTTCTTT
CASSLVQGRDTEAFF
>-|-|TRBJ1-3|TRBV6-5
TGTGCCAGCAGTTACCAAGTCAAGGGAGGAAACACCATATATTTT
CASSYQVKGGNTIYF
>-|-|TRBJ2-5|TRBV10-3
TGTGCCATCAGTGAGTCGAGTCTGGGAGAGACCCAGTACTTC
CAISESSLGETQYF
>once|-|TRBJ2-5|TRBV24-1
TGTGCCACCAGTGATACACAGGTAGAAGAGACCCAGTACTTC
CATSDTQVEETQYF
>-|-|TRBJ2-7|TRBV10-2
TGCGCCAGCAGTGAGGCGGGGATCTCCTACGAGCAGTACTTC
CASSEAGISYEQYF
>many|TRBD1|TRBJ1-6|TRBV5-1
TGCGCCAGCAGCGGAGGGACAGCGTATAATTCACCCCTCCACTTT
CASSGGTAYNSPLHF
>-|-|TRBJ2-2|TRBV7-3
TGTGCCAGCAGCCCCAAGGACTATAGCGGGGAGCTGTTTTTT
CASSPKDYSGELFF
>many|TRBD1|TRBJ2-5|TRBV19
TGTGCCAGTAGTATAGATCGAGGACAGGGAAAAGAGACCCAGTACTTC
CASSIDRGQGKETQYF
>-|TRBD2|TRBJ2-5|TRBV28
TGTGCCAGCAGTCTGAGACTAGCGGGAGTGGGAGAGACCCAGTACTTC
CASSLRLAGVGETQYF
>-|TRBD2|TRBJ2-5|TRBV14
TGTGCCAGCAGCACCGGGACTAGACGACTTACTTATAAAGAGACCCAGTACTTC
CASSTGTRRLTYKETQYF
>-|TRBD1|TRBJ1-1|TRBV12-5
TGTGCTAGTGGTTCCAGGACAGGACTCGCGCAACTTGAAGCTTTCTTT
CASGSRTGLAQLEAFF
>-|-|TRBJ2-7|TRBV29-1
TGCAGCGTTGTTGGCTACACCTACGAGCAGTACTTC
CSVVGYTYEQYF
>-|-|TRBJ2-1|TRBV6-5
TGTGCCAGCAGTTACTCCGACGGCGGATCGGTTGAGCAGTTCTTC
CASSYSDGGSVEQFF
>many|-|TRBJ1-5|TRBV29-1
TGCAGCGTTGCCAGGTCCTACAATCAGCCCCAGCATTTT
CSVARSYNQPQHF
>many|TRBD1|TRBJ2-2|TRBV20-1
TGCAGTGCACTTGGGACAGGGGGCTATACCGGGGAGCTGTTTTTT
CSALGTGGYTGELFF
>many|TRBD1|TRBJ1-5|TRBV12-3/TRBV12-4
TGTGCCAGCAGCCTACAGGGGGACGGCAATCAGCCCCAGCATTTT
CASSLQGDGNQPQHF
>many|-|TRBJ1-1|TRBV27
TGTGCCAGCAGTTTTCCCGGGGCAGCCCATGAAGCTTTCTTT
CASSFPGAAHEAFF
>-|-|TRBJ1-5|TRBV6-2/TRBV6-3
TGTGCCAGCAGTTACCTCGGGGCGCGCAATCAGCCCCAGCATTTT
CASSYLGARNQPQHF
>-|-|TRBJ1-2|TRBV28
TGTGCCAGCAGATCGAACGGTGCGTCTAACTATGGCTACACCTTC
CASRSNGASNYGYTF
>many|-|TRBJ2-1|TRBV12-3/TRBV12-4
TGTGCCAGCACCAACAATGAGCAGTTCTTC
CASTNNEQFF
>-|-|TRBJ1-1|TRBV6-1
TGTGCCAGCACCGAACGACAGGCCTGGATGAACACTGAAGCTTTCTTT
CASTERQAWMNTEAFF
>few|-|TRBJ1-1|TRBV6-1
TGTGCCAGTAGTCGGATCGGTACTGAAGCTTTCTTT
CASSRIGTEAFF
>-|TRBD1|TRBJ1-5|TRBV6-5
TGTGCCAGCAGTTACTCCGGACAGGGGGCCGGCAATCAGCCCCAGCATTTT
CASSYSGQGAGNQPQHF
>many|-|TRBJ2-7|TRBV29-1
TGCAGCGTTGAAGATAGGCCCAGGGGCTACGAGCAGTACTTC
CSVEDRPRGYEQYF
>-|TRBD1|TRBJ1-5|TRBV12-5
TGTGCTAGTGGTTTGGTACGGGCGACAGGGCGGCATCAGCCCCAGCATTTT
CASGLVRATGRHQPQHF
>many|-|TRBJ2-4|TRBV30
TGTGCCTGGAGTGTAGGTGGGGCCAAAAACATTCAGTACTTC
CAWSVGGAKNIQYF
>-|-|TRBJ2-5|TRBV6-2/TRBV6-3
TGTGCCAGCAGTTACTCGAGCTTGGAAGAGACCCAGTACTTC
CASSYSSLEETQYF
>many|TRBD2|TRBJ2-1|TRBV6-1
TGTGCCAGCAGTGACCCTTTGAGCGGGAGGAGGGATGAGCAGTTCTTC
CASSDPLSGRRDEQFF
>-|TRBD1|TRBJ2-2|TRBV28
TGTGCCAGCACTCCTACCTCCAAGACAGGGGGCTTCATTAAGACCGGGGAGCTGTTTTTT
CASTPTSKTGGFIKTGELFF
>many|-|TRBJ2-7|TRBV6-1
TGTGCCAGCAGCACCTTGATTCGCCGTTTAGACGAGCAGTACTTC
CASSTLIRRLDEQYF
>many|-|TRBJ2-5|TRBV6-5
TGTGCCAGCAGTCCCGGGGGTGGCAACGAAGAGACCCAGTACTTC
CASSPGGGNEETQYF
>-|TRBD1|TRBJ2-5|TRBV12-5
TGTGCTAGTGGTTTGGGACGGTTGGACAGGCCTGGGGAGGAGACCCAGTACTTC
CASGLGRLDRPGEETQYF
>-|TRBD2|TRBJ2-7|TRBV11-1
TGTGCCAGCAGCCCCCCCCGTGGGCTAGCGGGAGAGGGCTCCTACGAGCAGTACTTC
CASSPPRGLAGEGSYEQYF
>-|-|TRBJ2-7|TRBV5-1
TGCGCCAGCAGCTTGGCCCAGGGGCTAAGCTCCTACGAGCAGTACTTC
CASSLAQGLSSYEQYF
>once|TRBD2|TRBJ2-2|TRBV7-8
TGTGCCAGCAGCTTGGGACTAGGGAACACCGGGGAGCTGTTTTTT
CASSLGLGNTGELFF
>-|-|TRBJ2-2|TRBV7-2
TGTGCCAGCAACGGGAAACTCCTTGGGACCGGGGAGCTGTTTTTT
CASNGKLLGTGELFF
>many|-|TRBJ2-6|TRBV28
TGTGCCAGCAGTTCCGCTAAGGGGGCCAACGTCCTGACTTTC
CASSSAKGANVLTF